Listed here are 26 T cell receptor beta chains from one sample, sequenced in a study of PD-L1 blockade in urothelial cancer. Measured with immunoSEQ multiplex PCR; TCRdb has only the in-frame clones, and not every one. The sample lists some 67,000 clones; roughly nine tenths were seen once. Sequenced material: PBMCs, taken around atezolizumab (anti-PD-L1) treatment. These receptors came from a man in his 60s with urothelial cancer.

CDR3 region: CASTVRWQGWDTEAFF. The CDR3, as DNA: TGTGCCAGCACCGTCAGGTGGCAGGGATGGGACACTGAAGCTTTCTTT. The chain employs TRBV2 and TRBJ1-1, with D perhaps TRBD1 (5 bases). Germline CDR1 SNHLY, CDR2 FYNNEI. CDR3 length: 16 residues. With 7 bases removed from V and 3 bases from J, the gap between germline ends came to 21 bases.

This rearrangement joins TRBV4-1 to TRBJ2-5; a possible D gene is TRBD2 (7 bases). Germline CDR1 and CDR2: MGHRA and YSYEKL. Between the trimmed V and J ends, which lost 4 bases and 5 bases, there was a span of 17 bases. This CDR3 region has 15 residues. The CDR3 DNA is TGCGCCAGCAGCCCATCCGGGGGGCCTTGGGAGACCCAGTACTTC. This gives the protein CASSPSGGPWETQYF.

This chain connects TRBV7-2 to TRBJ2-2; 10 bases line up with TRBD1. The CDR3 is 12 amino acids. Germline CDR1 reads SGHTA; CDR2 reads FQGNSA. Trimming at V came to 5 bases and at J to 12 bases, leaving 3 bases not matched to a gene. The CDR3 spells CASSPDRGKLFF. The CDR3 nucleotides are TGTGCCAGCAGCCCGGACAGGGGGAAGCTGTTTTTT.

In nucleotides, the CDR3 is TGCGCCAGCAGCGAAGAGACAGGGAACTATGGCTACACCTTC. It encodes CASSEETGNYGYTF. The chain carries TRBV5-1 and TRBJ1-2; 7 nucleotides line up with TRBD1. This CDR3 is 14 amino acids long. The germline gives CDR1 SGHRS, CDR2 YFSETQ. The V segment lost 4 bases and the J segment 2 bases; nucleotides outside the gene matches: 5. The full variable domain, in which reference TRBV5-1 and TRBJ1-2 provide the parts outside the CDR3, is KAGVTQTPRYLIKTRGQQVTLSCSPISGHRSVSWYQQTPGQGLQFLFEYFSETQRNKGNFPGRFSGRQFSNSRSEMNVSTLELGDSALYLCASSEETGNYGYTFGSGTRLTVV.

This clone occurred once. The V call is TRBV9, the J call TRBJ1-3; D remains unclear. This CDR3 comprises 13 residues. V dropped 0 bases and J dropped 3 bases, with 4 bases sitting between them. Germline V gene lookup returns CDR1 SGDLS and CDR2 YYNGEE. The DNA of the CDR3 is TGTGCCAGCAGCGTAGGAGGTGGAAACACCATATATTTT. This translates into CASSVGGGNTIYF.

The chain links TRBV6-5 to TRBJ1-3; 10 bases are shared with TRBD1. V dropped 6 bases and J dropped 2; count of bases not matched to a gene: 4. This CDR3 comprises 15 residues. CDR1 is MNHEY and CDR2 is SVGAGI in the germline V gene. The CDR3: CASRGTGVAGNTIYF. In DNA, the CDR3 is TGTGCCAGCAGGGGGACAGGGGTGGCTGGAAACACCATATATTTT.

This clone showed up just a few times. The rearrangement joins TRBV11-2 to TRBJ2-1, with a tentative D call TRBD1 (6 bases). The CDR3 totals 15 residues. V lost 5 bases, J lost 2 bases, and 13 bases lay in between. Germline CDR1 SGHAT, CDR2 FQNNGV. In DNA form, the CDR3 reads TGTGCCAGCAGCACGGGACATAATACCTACAATGAGCAGTTCTTC. Its protein is CASSTGHNTYNEQFF.

The chain joins TRBV19 to TRBJ2-4, with D uncertain. This CDR3 is built from 15 residues. From germline, CDR1 is LNHDA and CDR2 SQIVND (reference sequence). The germline V and J ends were trimmed by 3 bases and 2 bases, with 11 bases remaining between them. The CDR3 loop reads CASSIEESSKNIQYF. CDR3 DNA: TGTGCCAGTAGTATTGAAGAGAGCTCCAAAAACATTCAGTACTTC.

CDR3 region: CASSPGLAFSEQYF. CDR3 nucleotides: TGTGCCAGCAGTCCGGGACTAGCGTTCAGCGAGCAGTACTTC. The chain combines TRBV6-5 with TRBJ2-7; 10 positions agree with TRBD2. CDR1 and CDR2 from the germline V gene are MNHEY and SVGAGI. CDR3 length: 14 residues. Trimming removed 5 bases from V and 6 bases from J; junction bases left unmatched: 7.

The gene calls are TRBV5-1 and TRBJ2-5, with 9 nucleotides matching TRBD2. CDR1 is SGHRS and CDR2 is YFSETQ in the germline V gene. After removal of 0 bases from V and 5 bases from J, the junction contained 8 bases not matched to a gene. CDR3 length: 16 residues. The CDR3 DNA reads TGCGCCAGCAGCTTGGGTACAGCGGGAGGAAGTGAGACCCAGTACTTC. Translated, it gives CASSLGTAGGSETQYF.

This clone was seen only once. The V and J genes are TRBV19 and TRBJ2-6, with a tentative D call TRBD1 (6 bases). V dropped 6 bases and J dropped 4 bases, with 10 bases sitting between them. The CDR3 sequence is 14 residues long. Per the germline V gene, CDR1 is LNHDA and CDR2 is SQIVND (reference sequence). CDR3 amino acids: CASSTGYGANVLTF. Written as DNA, the CDR3 is TGTGCCAGTAGCACAGGGTACGGGGCCAACGTCCTGACTTTC.

The CDR3 region is CASTREGYGYTF. Written as DNA, the CDR3 is TGTGCCAGCACGCGAGAGGGTTATGGCTACACCTTC. This rearrangement joins TRBV5-6 to TRBJ1-2; D unclear. Germline CDR1 is SGHDT and CDR2 is YYEEEE. The CDR3 runs to 12 residues. V lost 6 bases and J lost 5, with 11 bases in between.

The V call is TRBV4-3, the J call TRBJ2-3; maybe TRBD2 (7 bases). This CDR3 comprises 16 residues. Trimming stripped 0 bases from V and 6 bases from J, with 16 bases between. Germline values: CDR1 LGHNA, CDR2 YSLEER. CDR3 sequence: CASSQDRGGEADTQYF. In DNA form, the CDR3 reads TGCGCCAGCAGCCAAGATAGGGGGGGGGAAGCGGATACGCAGTATTTT.

The chain joins TRBV4-2 to TRBJ2-3, with 10 bases lining up with TRBD2. The CDR3 sequence is 20 residues long. Germline-derived CDR1 and CDR2 are LGHNA and YNFKEQ. V shed 0 bases and J 0 bases; nucleotides not matched to a gene: 12. CDR3 amino acids: CASSQDSGPIAGGSTDTQYF. DNA of the CDR3: TGTGCCAGCAGCCAAGATTCGGGGCCGATAGCGGGAGGAAGCACAGATACGCAGTATTTT.

The CDR3 region is CASSARGPQETQYF. DNA for the CDR3: TGTGCCAGCAGTGCCAGGGGGCCCCAAGAGACCCAGTACTTC. The chain uses TRBV27 and TRBJ2-5; TRBD1 matches 8 bases. The CDR3 totals 14 residues. V lost 5 bases to trimming and J lost 1 base; unmatched junction nucleotides: 3. The germline V gene has CDR1 MNHEY and CDR2 SMNVEV (reference sequence).

The rearrangement links TRBV7-2 to TRBJ2-3; the D gene is possibly TRBD1 (6 bases). This CDR3 spans 15 amino acids. The germline V gene has CDR1 SGHTA and CDR2 FQGNSA. The V end lost 2 bases, the J end lost 4 bases, and 13 bases lay between the germline ends. CDR3 sequence reads: CASSLWSGTSDTQYF. In DNA, the CDR3 is TGTGCCAGCAGCTTATGGTCAGGGACATCAGATACGCAGTATTTT.

V and J are TRBV7-6 and TRBJ2-7; tentatively, D is TRBD1 (6 bases). Germline loops: CDR1 SGHVS, CDR2 FNYEAQ. This CDR3 has 15 amino acids. The germline V and J ends were trimmed by 6 bases and 3 bases, with 18 bases remaining between them. CDR3: CASSAGGGQGYEQYF. The CDR3 DNA reads as TGTGCCAGCAGTGCGGGTGGGGGACAAGGCTACGAGCAGTACTTC.

This chain uses TRBV12-5 with TRBJ2-7; D is possibly TRBD1 (5 bases). Trimming cost V 3 bases and J 2 bases, with 14 bases left between them. CDR3 length: 15 amino acids. Germline loops: CDR1 LGHNT, CDR2 FRNRAP. The CDR3 protein is CASGLRRGPTYEQYF. The CDR3 DNA is TGTGCTAGTGGTTTAAGAAGGGGCCCGACCTACGAGCAGTACTTC.

The J gene is TRBJ1-1, the V gene TRBV5-1; TRBD1 matches 10 bases. V shed 7 bases, J shed 2 bases, and the junction held 5 bases outside the gene matches. Germline lookup yields CDR1 SGHRS and CDR2 YFSETQ. The CDR3 consists of 14 residues. The CDR3: CASGTTGGNTEAFF. The CDR3 DNA reads as TGCGCCAGCGGGACGACAGGGGGCAACACTGAAGCTTTCTTT.

The rearrangement joins TRBV2 to TRBJ1-1, with D perhaps TRBD1 (5 bases). The length of the CDR3 is 14 residues. In germline, CDR1 is SNHLY, CDR2 FYNNEI. V was pared by 5 bases and J by 4 bases, with 14 bases between. The CDR3 is CASSRTRGTTEAFF. The CDR3 bases are TGTGCCAGCAGTCGAACACGGGGGACCACTGAAGCTTTCTTT.

The rearrangement joins TRBV9 to TRBJ2-5; TRBD2 agrees at 12 bases. The CDR3 sequence is 18 residues long. The germline CDR1 and CDR2 sequences are SGDLS and YYNGEE. The V gene end was trimmed by 4 bases and the J gene end by 2 bases; junction bases not matched to a gene: 12. In DNA, the CDR3 is TGTGCCAGCAGCAACCGACCCGGGACTAGCGGGTCACAAGAGACCCAGTACTTC. This sequence encodes CASSNRPGTSGSQETQYF.

This clone was seen at least ten times. This chain links TRBV12-5 with TRBJ2-3; D is perhaps TRBD2 (6 bases). The CDR3 covers 15 residues. With 2 bases removed from V and 1 base from J, the gap between germline ends came to 10 bases. Germline CDR1 is LGHNT and CDR2 is FRNRAP. The CDR3 reads CASGLPSAGTDTQYF. In nucleotides, the CDR3 is TGTGCTAGTGGTTTGCCTAGCGCAGGCACAGATACGCAGTATTTT.

The count of this clone is one. The chain combines TRBV5-1 with TRBJ2-7; the D gene is possibly TRBD2 (6 bases). The length of the CDR3 is 13 residues. Trimming took off 3 bases at V and 6 bases at J, with 13 bases between the two ends. Per germline, CDR1 SGHRS and CDR2 YFSETQ. CDR3 amino acids: CASSSGVGREQYF. The DNA of the CDR3 is TGCGCCAGCAGCTCGGGGGTAGGGCGCGAGCAGTACTTC.

The chain joins TRBV10-3 to TRBJ1-4; D unclear. CDR3 length equals 14 residues. Germline CDR1 is ENHRY and CDR2 is SYGVKD. V lost 8 bases and J 2 bases, leaving 12 bases between the germline ends. CDR3 DNA: TGTGCCATCGCAGCGGGGAATACTAATGAAAAACTGTTTTTT. It specifies CAIAAGNTNEKLFF.

This clone was counted a single time. The rearrangement links TRBV18 to TRBJ2-1; 11 nucleotides match TRBD2. CDR3 length equals 14 residues. J was trimmed by 8 bases and V by 3 bases; bases with no gene match: 3. Germline CDR1 is KGHSH and CDR2 is LQKENI. The CDR3 DNA reads TGTGCCAGCTCACCTACTAGCGGGAGTGATGAGCAGTTCTTC. Protein product: CASSPTSGSDEQFF.

In DNA form, the CDR3 reads TGCGCCAGCAGCCCGGAAAGACAGACGTATGGCTACACCTTC. Translation: CASSPERQTYGYTF. This chain connects TRBV4-1 to TRBJ1-2; D is perhaps TRBD1 (5 bases). The V end lost 4 bases, the J end lost 5 bases, and 14 bases lay between the germline ends. Germline CDR1 MGHRA, CDR2 YSYEKL. This CDR3 comprises 14 residues.